This entry lists 26 T cell receptor beta chains sequenced from one sample in a study of T cells in Graves' hyperthyroidism and ophthalmopathy. RNA transcripts gave rise to amplified TCR beta CDR3 regions. TCR CDR3 regions were first amplified by RT-PCR with HTBI primers. TCRdb reprocessed the multiplex PCR reads with MiXCR, giving one entry per CDR3 protein. Here the sample spans hundreds of thousands of distinct CDR3 sequences, 18% being singletons. Material: blood. The receptors here all came from a man in his forties or fifties with Graves' hyperthyroidism.

This clonotype was counted many times. This chain links TRBV2 with TRBJ1-2; D is ambiguous. V gave up 4 bases and J gave up 2 bases, with 11 bases separating them. The CDR3 runs to 14 residues. Germline V CDR1 and CDR2: SNHLY, FYNNEI. The CDR3 region is CASSVNGGNYGYTF. The CDR3 DNA follows: TGTGCCAGCAGTGTTAACGGCGGGAACTATGGCTACACCTTC.

This clonotype has at least ten counts. The chain combines TRBV20-1 with TRBJ2-1, with TRBD2 identical over 7 bases. Germline CDR1 DFQATT, CDR2 SNEGSKA (reference sequence). The CDR3 is made up of 14 amino acids. Trimming cost V 1 base and J 2 bases; bases outside gene matches: 2. CDR3 bases: TGCAGTGCTAGAGTTCTAGCGGCCTACAATGAGCAGTTCTTC. This encodes CSARVLAAYNEQFF.

This clonotype appeared many times. The chain's CDR3 is CASSATGRDTQYF. CDR3 in DNA: TGTGCCAGCTCAGCCACGGGGAGGGATACGCAGTATTTT. The rearrangement joins TRBV18 to TRBJ2-3; D is perhaps TRBD2 (6 bases). The CDR3 is made up of 13 amino acids. Per germline, CDR1 KGHSH and CDR2 LQKENI. Trimming stripped 5 bases from V and 6 bases from J, with 12 bases between.

This clonotype was detected ten times or more. The V call is TRBV28, the J call TRBJ1-5, with D perhaps matching TRBD1 (6 bases). Trimming took off 5 bases at V and 6 bases at J, with 14 bases between the two ends. The germline gives CDR1 MDHEN, CDR2 SYDVKM. The CDR3 totals 14 residues. CDR3 sequence: CASSMQQGFQPQHF. Here the CDR3 DNA reads TGTGCCAGCAGTATGCAACAGGGTTTTCAGCCCCAGCATTTT.

The chain is built from TRBV6-2 or TRBV6-3 and TRBJ2-1, with 14 bases aligning to TRBD2. The germline V gene has CDR1 MNHEY and CDR2 SVGEGT. Germline trimming cut 0 bases from V and 2 bases from J; bases unmatched to any gene: 0. There are 17 residues in the CDR3. The CDR3 DNA sequence: TGTGCCAGCAGTTACTCGACTAGCGGGGGGGCCTACAATGAGCAGTTCTTC. Translating it yields CASSYSTSGGAYNEQFF.

A few counts support this clonotype. Just one base apart from a much larger clone, this may be a read error. The chain links TRBV3-1 to TRBJ1-1; D gene ambiguous. Trimming took off 1 base at V and 3 bases at J, with 6 bases between the two ends. The CDR3 length is 13 residues. Looked up from germline, CDR1 is LGHDT and CDR2 is YNNKEL (reference sequence). For the CDR3, the DNA is TGTGCCAGCAGCCAAGGGCGGTACACTGAAGCTTTCTTT. As protein: CASSQGRYTEAFF.

This sequence joins TRBV18 and TRBJ2-3; TRBD2 aligns across 10 bases. Looked up from germline, CDR1 is KGHSH and CDR2 is LQKENI. The CDR3 is made up of 17 amino acids. The ends lost 3 bases at V and 0 bases at J; junction bases unmatched: 6. The CDR3, as DNA: TGTGCCAGCTCACCGAATAAGCGGGGGGGTAGCACAGATACGCAGTATTTT. This gives the protein CASSPNKRGGSTDTQYF.

This clonotype was detected ten times or more. V usage is TRBV6-1 and J usage is TRBJ1-6; TRBD1 agrees at 8 bases. The CDR3 length is 16 residues. Germline V gene lookup returns CDR1 MNHNS and CDR2 SASEGT. J lost 5 bases, V lost 2 bases, and 5 bases had no gene match. The CDR3 is CASSEQGALNNSPLHF. The CDR3 DNA reads as TGTGCCAGCAGTGAACAGGGGGCGCTTAATAATTCACCCCTCCACTTT.

This clonotype was recorded once. A much larger clone sits a single nucleotide away, making a read error possible. The V call is TRBV9, the J call TRBJ2-1; 7 bases match TRBD1. V lost 4 bases to trimming and J lost 3 bases; unmatched junction nucleotides: 4. This CDR3 region has 14 residues. Germline loops: CDR1 SGDLS, CDR2 YYNGEE. For the CDR3, the DNA is TGTGCCAGCAGCCCACAGGGGAACTACAATGAGCAGTTCTTC. Protein sequence: CASSPQGNYNEQFF.

The rearrangement uses TRBV12-3 or TRBV12-4 and TRBJ1-2, with 8 bases identical to TRBD1. V shed 6 bases, J shed 8 bases, and the junction held 11 bases outside the gene matches. The CDR3 has 14 residues. CDR3 sequence: CASSSTGDLQGYTF. In DNA form, the CDR3 reads TGTGCCAGCAGCTCGACAGGGGATTTGCAAGGCTACACCTTC.

The chain uses TRBV6-5 and TRBJ1-5; D call uncertain. There are 12 residues in the CDR3. V lost 0 bases, J lost 6 bases, and 3 bases lay in between. Germline V gene lookup returns CDR1 MNHEY and CDR2 SVGAGI. For the CDR3, the DNA is TGTGCCAGCAGTTACTCCTCTCAGCCCCAGCATTTT. Its protein product is CASSYSSQPQHF.

This clonotype showed up just a few times. The chain uses TRBV29-1 and TRBJ2-2, with no clear D. CDR1 and CDR2 from the germline V gene are SQVTM and ANQGSEA. The CDR3 consists of 12 residues. Deletions cut 6 bases from V and 4 bases from J, with 9 bases between. CDR3 loop: CSVLDFTGELFF. In DNA form, the CDR3 reads TGCAGCGTCCTCGACTTCACCGGGGAGCTGTTTTTT.

At least ten counts were recorded for this clonotype. The J gene is TRBJ1-1, the V gene TRBV10-3, with D possibly TRBD1 on 5 matching bases. Trimming stripped 7 bases from V and 0 bases from J, with 12 bases between. Germline V gene sequence: CDR1 ENHRY, CDR2 SYGVKD. This CDR3 contains 14 residues. The CDR3 nucleotides read TGTGCCATCACCGAGAGGGGTCTGAACACTGAAGCTTTCTTT. Its translation is CAITERGLNTEAFF.

This clonotype was detected ten times or more. The chain couples TRBV20-1 to TRBJ2-5, with D hard to call. The CDR3 is 11 residues long. Germline V lookup: CDR1 DFQATT, CDR2 SNEGSKA (reference sequence). Trimming shortened V by 8 bases and J by 1 base, and 8 bases separated the two germline ends. The CDR3 nucleotides are TGCAGTACAGAGTTCCAAGAGACCCAGTACTTC. Encoded protein: CSTEFQETQYF.

V usage is TRBV6-2 or TRBV6-3 and J usage is TRBJ2-2; the D is unclear. The germline CDR1 and CDR2 sequences are MNHEY and SVGEGT. V was cut by 2 bases and J by 7 bases, with 5 bases left in between. The CDR3 is made up of 12 amino acids. CDR3 DNA sequence: TGTGCCAGCAGTTACCTAGTCGGGGAGCTGTTTTTT. This encodes CASSYLVGELFF.

There are many counts of this clonotype. This sequence joins TRBV5-1 and TRBJ2-7; 7 positions agree with TRBD2. V lost 0 bases, J lost 5 bases, and 5 bases stayed unmatched. There are 14 residues in the CDR3. Germline CDR1 and CDR2: SGHRS and YFSETQ. CDR3 amino acids: CASSLGGRGNEQYF. The CDR3 DNA follows: TGCGCCAGCAGCTTGGGAGGGCGGGGGAACGAGCAGTACTTC.

Many counts were recorded for this clonotype. This rearrangement joins TRBV7-2 to TRBJ2-5; 8 nucleotides match TRBD1. CDR1 is SGHTA, CDR2 FQGNSA, per germline. V lost 5 bases to trimming and J lost 7 bases; unmatched junction nucleotides: 15. The CDR3 has 16 residues. CDR3 sequence (DNA): TGTGCCAGCAGCCCCCTAGCGACAGGGGCATTCGGGACCCAGTACTTC. It translates to CASSPLATGAFGTQYF.

This clonotype was counted many times. The V gene is TRBV30, the J gene TRBJ1-5; D may be TRBD1 (6 bases). CDR1 is GTSNPN, CDR2 SVGIG, per germline (reference sequence). V was trimmed by 0 bases and J by 10 bases, leaving 13 bases between them. This CDR3 region has 13 residues. CDR3: CAWSVGQRDPQHF. CDR3 bases: TGTGCCTGGAGTGTAGGACAGAGGGACCCCCAGCATTTT.

This clonotype was seen a few times. The chain is built from TRBV24-1 and TRBJ2-1; D possibly corresponds to TRBD2 (7 bases). Germline lookup yields CDR1 KGHDR and CDR2 SFDVKD. V dropped 8 bases and J dropped 5 bases, with 18 bases sitting between them. The CDR3 is made up of 15 amino acids. The CDR3 DNA sequence: TGTGCCACCAAAGGGGGGGGTCCAGGGGACAATGAGCAGTTCTTC. Translated, it gives CATKGGGPGDNEQFF.

This clonotype was recorded many times. The chain recombines TRBV29-1 with TRBJ2-5, with a possible D match to TRBD2 (5 bases). The V end lost 2 bases, the J end lost 7 bases, and 14 bases lay between the germline ends. Germline V gene data show CDR1 as SQVTM and CDR2 as ANQGSEA. There are 13 residues in the CDR3. The CDR3 nucleotides are TGCAGCGTTGAACTTAGGTCAAGCGGGACCCAGTACTTC. Protein: CSVELRSSGTQYF. The complete variable domain, with remaining parts taken from reference TRBV29-1 and TRBJ2-5, reads SAVISQKPSRDICQRGTSLTIQCQVDSQVTMMFWYRQQPGQSLTLIATANQGSEATYESGFVIDKFPISRPNLTFSTLTVSNMSPEDSSIYLCSVELRSSGTQYFGPGTRLLVL.

The chain joins TRBV2 to TRBJ2-5; 9 bases map to TRBD1. The germline V gene encodes CDR1 SNHLY and CDR2 FYNNEI. V shed 6 bases and J 5 bases; nucleotides not matched to a gene: 1. The CDR3 has 12 amino acids. CDR3 protein: CASRDRGETQYF. CDR3 DNA sequence: TGTGCCAGCAGGGACAGGGGTGAGACCCAGTACTTC.

The rearrangement joins TRBV3-1 to TRBJ2-7; TRBD2 is a possible D gene (5 bases). CDR1 LGHDT and CDR2 YNNKEL come from the germline V gene (reference sequence). V gave up 0 bases and J gave up 6 bases, with 9 bases separating them. The CDR3 extends over 13 amino acids. The CDR3 DNA sequence: TGTGCCAGCAGCCAAGATTGGAGCGGCGAGCAGTACTTC. Translation: CASSQDWSGEQYF.

The V call is TRBV12-3 or TRBV12-4, the J call TRBJ2-5; D assignment may be TRBD1 or TRBD2 (6 bases each). V lost 3 bases to trimming and J lost 5 bases, with 13 bases between them. The CDR3 extends over 14 amino acids. The CDR3 spells CASSFTGARETQYF. The CDR3 nucleotides are TGTGCCAGCAGTTTTACGGGGGCTCGTGAGACCCAGTACTTC.

Ten or more counts support this clonotype. This chain's CDR3 is CSARAGAGANVLTF. As DNA, the CDR3 is TGCAGTGCTAGAGCGGGAGCTGGGGCCAACGTCCTGACTTTC. The chain carries TRBV20-1 and TRBJ2-6; a weak D match, TRBD2 (6 bases). V gave up 1 base and J gave up 2 bases, with 6 bases separating them. This CDR3 spans 14 amino acids. Germline assignment: CDR1 DFQATT and CDR2 SNEGSKA (reference sequence).

A few counts support this clonotype. CDR3 in DNA: TGTGCCAGCGCCGTATCGGGACAGGGTAAAAAACTGTTTTTT. Protein: CASAVSGQGKKLFF. The chain employs TRBV28 and TRBJ1-4, with 9 bases lining up with TRBD1. CDR1 and CDR2 from the germline V gene are MDHEN and SYDVKM. J gave up 9 bases and V 8 bases, and 10 bases lay outside the gene matches. The CDR3 sequence is 14 residues long.

Many counts were recorded for this clonotype. V gene TRBV7-2 combines with J gene TRBJ1-1; D not resolved. The V gene's germline CDR1 is SGHTA and CDR2 FQGNSA. The CDR3 totals 13 residues. Trimming removed 3 bases from V and 1 base from J, with 6 bases in between. The CDR3 DNA reads as TGTGCCAGCAGCTTCTACGGGAACACTGAAGCTTTCTTT. Amino acids: CASSFYGNTEAFF.